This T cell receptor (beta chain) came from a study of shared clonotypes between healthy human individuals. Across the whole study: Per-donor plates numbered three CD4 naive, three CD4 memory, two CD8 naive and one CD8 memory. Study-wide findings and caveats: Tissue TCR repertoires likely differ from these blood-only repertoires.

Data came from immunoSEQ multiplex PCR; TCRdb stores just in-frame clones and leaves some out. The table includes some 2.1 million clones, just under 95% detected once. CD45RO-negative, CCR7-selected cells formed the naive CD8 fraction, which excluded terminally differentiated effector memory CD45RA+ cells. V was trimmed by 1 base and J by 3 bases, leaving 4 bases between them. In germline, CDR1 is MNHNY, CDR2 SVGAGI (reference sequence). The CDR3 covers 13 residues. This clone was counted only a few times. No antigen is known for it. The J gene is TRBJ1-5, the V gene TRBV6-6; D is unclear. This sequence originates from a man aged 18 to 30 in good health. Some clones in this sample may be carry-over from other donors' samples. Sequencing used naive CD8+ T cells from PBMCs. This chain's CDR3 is CASSYLNNQPQHF. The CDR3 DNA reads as TGTGCCAGCAGTTACTTGAACAATCAGCCCCAGCATTTT.